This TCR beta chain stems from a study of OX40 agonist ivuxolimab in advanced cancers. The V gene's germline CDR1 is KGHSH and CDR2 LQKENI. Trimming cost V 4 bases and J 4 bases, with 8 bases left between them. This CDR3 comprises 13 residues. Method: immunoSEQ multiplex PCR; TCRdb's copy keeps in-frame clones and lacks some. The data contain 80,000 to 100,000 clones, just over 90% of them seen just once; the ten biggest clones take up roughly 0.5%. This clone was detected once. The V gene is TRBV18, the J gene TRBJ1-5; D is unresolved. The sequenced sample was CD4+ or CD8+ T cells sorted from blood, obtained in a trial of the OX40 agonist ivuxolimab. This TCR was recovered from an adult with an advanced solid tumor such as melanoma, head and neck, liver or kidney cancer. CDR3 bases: TGTGCCAGCTCACAGGCAGCAAATCAGCCCCAGCATTTT. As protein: CASSQAANQPQHF.